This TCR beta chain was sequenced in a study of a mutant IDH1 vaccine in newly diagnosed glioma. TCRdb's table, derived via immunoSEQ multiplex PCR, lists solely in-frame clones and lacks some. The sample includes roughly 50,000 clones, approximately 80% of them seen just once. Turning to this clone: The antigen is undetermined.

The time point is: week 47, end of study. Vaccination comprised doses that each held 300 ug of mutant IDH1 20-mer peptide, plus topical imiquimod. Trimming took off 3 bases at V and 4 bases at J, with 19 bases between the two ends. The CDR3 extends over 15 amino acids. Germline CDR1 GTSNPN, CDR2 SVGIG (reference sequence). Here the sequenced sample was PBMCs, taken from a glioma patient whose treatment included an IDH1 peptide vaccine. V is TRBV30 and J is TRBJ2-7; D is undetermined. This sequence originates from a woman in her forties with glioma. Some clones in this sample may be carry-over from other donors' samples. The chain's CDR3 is CAWSPLVGWTYEQYF. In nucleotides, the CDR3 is TGTGCCTGGAGCCCCCTTGTGGGGTGGACGTACGAGCAGTACTTC.